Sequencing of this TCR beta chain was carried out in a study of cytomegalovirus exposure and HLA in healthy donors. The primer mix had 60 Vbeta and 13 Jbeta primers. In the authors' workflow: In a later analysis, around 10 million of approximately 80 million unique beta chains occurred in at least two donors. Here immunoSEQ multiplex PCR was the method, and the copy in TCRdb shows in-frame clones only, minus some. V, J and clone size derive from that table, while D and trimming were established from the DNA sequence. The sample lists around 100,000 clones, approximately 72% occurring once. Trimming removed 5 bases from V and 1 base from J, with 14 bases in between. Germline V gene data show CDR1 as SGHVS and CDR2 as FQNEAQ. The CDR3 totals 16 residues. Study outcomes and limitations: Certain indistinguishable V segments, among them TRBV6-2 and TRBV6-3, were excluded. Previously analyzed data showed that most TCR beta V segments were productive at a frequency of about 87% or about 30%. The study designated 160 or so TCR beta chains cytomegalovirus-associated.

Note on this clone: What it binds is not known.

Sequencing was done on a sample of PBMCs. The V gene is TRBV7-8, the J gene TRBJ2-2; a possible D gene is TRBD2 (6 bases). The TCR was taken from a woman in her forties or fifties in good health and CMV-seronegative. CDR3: CASSRSARENTGELFF. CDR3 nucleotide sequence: TGTGCCAGCAGCCGCTCTGCGCGGGAGAACACCGGGGAGCTGTTTTTT.